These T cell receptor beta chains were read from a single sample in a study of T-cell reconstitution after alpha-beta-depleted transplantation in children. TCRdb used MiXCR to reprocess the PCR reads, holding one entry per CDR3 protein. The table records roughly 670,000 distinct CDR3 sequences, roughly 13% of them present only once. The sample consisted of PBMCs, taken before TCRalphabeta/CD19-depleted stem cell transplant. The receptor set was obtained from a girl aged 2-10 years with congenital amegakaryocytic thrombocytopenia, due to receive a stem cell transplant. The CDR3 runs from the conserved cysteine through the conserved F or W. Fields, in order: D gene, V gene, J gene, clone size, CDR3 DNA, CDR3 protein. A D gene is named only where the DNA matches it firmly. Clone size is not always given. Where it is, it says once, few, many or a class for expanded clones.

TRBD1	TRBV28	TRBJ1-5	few	TGTGCCAGCAGTCTCCCCCCAGGGGGCCGCGGCGGGAGCAATCAGCCCCAGCATTTT	CASSLPPGGRGGSNQPQHF
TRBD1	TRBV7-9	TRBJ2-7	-	TGTGCCAGCAGCTCCGGGACAGGGCTATGGAGGCAGTACTTC	CASSSGTGLWRQYF
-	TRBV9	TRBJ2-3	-	TGTGCCAGCAGCGTAGCGCGCCTTAGCACAGATACGCAGTATTTT	CASSVARLSTDTQYF
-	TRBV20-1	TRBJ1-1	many	TGCAGCCCAACGATGCCCAATCTTAACACTGAAGCTTTCTTT	CSPTMPNLNTEAFF
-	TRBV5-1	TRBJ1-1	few	TGCGCCAGCAGCTTTGGGCCCCCGAACACTGAAGCTTTCTTT	CASSFGPPNTEAFF
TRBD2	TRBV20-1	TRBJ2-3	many	TGCAGTCCACTAGCGGGGAGCACAGATACGCAGTATTTT	CSPLAGSTDTQYF
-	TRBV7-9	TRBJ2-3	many	TGTGCCAGCTTTTTGCTCGACTTCACAGATACGCAGTATTTT	CASFLLDFTDTQYF
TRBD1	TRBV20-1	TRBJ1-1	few	TGCAGTGCGGGTGAGGCAGGGGGCCGGGAAGAAGCTTTCTTT	CSAGEAGGREEAFF
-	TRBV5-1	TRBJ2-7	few	TGCGCCAGCAGCGGGGAAGGACGGATTAGCTCCTACGAGCAGTACTTC	CASSGEGRISSYEQYF
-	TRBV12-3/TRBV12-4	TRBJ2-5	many	TGTGCCAGCAGTCCACGGACGGTATTAGAGACCCAGTACTTC	CASSPRTVLETQYF
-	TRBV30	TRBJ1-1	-	TGTGCCTGGACCATGACACTTAACACTGAAGCTTTCTTT	CAWTMTLNTEAFF
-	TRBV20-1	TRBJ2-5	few	TGCAGTGCTAGAGATAGGGGGGTGGTTTGGAAAGAGACCCAGTACTTC	CSARDRGVVWKETQYF